Each of the 20 T cell receptor beta chains below was sequenced from the same sample in a study of blood T cell repertoires in COVID-19. The repertoire was sequenced with immunoSEQ multiplex PCR; TCRdb's copy has only in-frame clones and lacks some. Of 320,000 or so clones listed, approximately 88% are singletons. The sequenced sample consisted of PBMCs or T cells enriched from blood (not recorded which). Source of these receptors: a young man who had recovered from COVID-19.

The gene calls are TRBV7-6 and TRBJ2-3; TRBD1 might be the D (6 bases). V was trimmed by 0 bases and J by 0 bases, leaving 13 bases between them. CDR3 size: 17 residues. Germline V CDR1 and CDR2: SGHVS, FNYEAQ. DNA for the CDR3: TGTGCCAGCAGCTTAGCCTCGGGCAGGGGAAGCACAGATACGCAGTATTTT. Amino acid sequence: CASSLASGRGSTDTQYF. The full variable domain, its missing parts supplied by reference TRBV7-6 and TRBJ2-3, is GAGVSQSPRYKVTKRGQDVALRCDPISGHVSLYWYRQALGQGPEFLTYFNYEAQQDKSGLPNDRFSAERPEGSISTLTIQRTEQRDSAMYRCASSLASGRGSTDTQYFGPGTRLTVL.

This sequence joins TRBV5-4 and TRBJ2-7, with D tentatively TRBD1 (6 bases). Trimming removed 0 bases from V and 0 bases from J, with 10 bases in between. Germline CDR1 is SGHNT and CDR2 is YYREEE (reference sequence). This CDR3 is 15 amino acids long. This chain's CDR3 is CASSLGRTASYEQYF. CDR3 DNA sequence: TGTGCCAGCAGCTTGGGCCGGACAGCCTCCTACGAGCAGTACTTC.

The chain joins TRBV2 to TRBJ1-3, with D perhaps matching TRBD1 (6 bases). Germline-derived CDR1 and CDR2 are SNHLY and FYNNEI. The CDR3 extends over 16 amino acids. V was pared by 1 base and J by 0 bases, with 10 bases between. The CDR3 DNA is TGTGCCAGCAGTGAAGGCCAGGGGAACTCTGGAAACACCATATATTTT. It encodes CASSEGQGNSGNTIYF.

This chain links TRBV29-1 with TRBJ1-5; D not certain. From germline, CDR1 is SQVTM and CDR2 ANQGSEA. The CDR3 loop spans 12 amino acids. Trimming shortened V by 6 bases and J by 6 bases, and 12 bases separated the two germline ends. The CDR3 bases are TGCAGCGTCTATGATTCCGGTCAGCCCCAGCATTTT. It yields the protein CSVYDSGQPQHF.

The chain joins TRBV5-6 to TRBJ1-4; unclear D gene. This CDR3 is built from 12 residues. The V gene's germline CDR1 is SGHDT and CDR2 YYEEEE. The ends were cut back, 0 bases at V and 13 bases at J, with 10 bases in the middle. This CDR3 is CASSLDRGLLFF. CDR3 coding DNA: TGTGCCAGCAGCTTGGACCGCGGGCTACTGTTTTTT.

The rearrangement uses TRBV19 and TRBJ2-7; 10 bases are shared with TRBD1. After removal of 2 bases from V and 3 bases from J, the junction contained 7 bases not matched to a gene. The germline V gene encodes CDR1 LNHDA and CDR2 SQIVND (reference sequence). The length of the CDR3 is 16 residues. This CDR3 reads CASSIWGTGAGYEQYF. CDR3 DNA: TGTGCCAGTAGTATATGGGGGACAGGGGCTGGCTACGAGCAGTACTTC.

The chain employs TRBV10-3 and TRBJ2-3, with a weak D call TRBD1 (6 bases). Germline CDR1 reads ENHRY; CDR2 reads SYGVKD. V was shortened by 6 bases and J by 0 bases, with 13 bases between the two germline ends. The length of the CDR3 is 15 residues. The CDR3: CAIRQGGTSTDTQYF. The CDR3 coding sequence is TGTGCCATCAGGCAAGGGGGTACTAGCACAGATACGCAGTATTTT.

J is TRBJ2-7 and V is TRBV2; 8 nucleotides agree with TRBD1. The CDR3 consists of 16 residues. V trimming: 2 bases; J trimming: 6 bases; junction bases outside the gene matches: 12. Germline V CDR1 and CDR2: SNHLY, FYNNEI. The CDR3 nucleotides read TGTGCCAGCAGTGAAAGGACGGCAGGGGGCGGTTCCGAGCAGTACTTC. Translated: CASSERTAGGGSEQYF.

The sample holds one count of this clone. The chain recombines TRBV9 with TRBJ2-3; D might be TRBD1 (5 bases). V dropped 5 bases and J dropped 2 bases, with 15 bases sitting between them. The CDR3 is 15 amino acids. Germline V lookup: CDR1 SGDLS, CDR2 YYNGEE. CDR3 region: CASSVQGLDTDTQYF. Written as DNA, the CDR3 is TGTGCCAGCAGTGTCCAGGGTCTTGACACAGATACGCAGTATTTT.

The chain carries TRBV5-6 and TRBJ2-3, with D possibly TRBD2 on 6 matching bases. The CDR3 covers 15 residues. V was cut by 1 base and J by 1 base, with 10 bases left in between. The germline V gene has CDR1 SGHDT and CDR2 YYEEEE. CDR3 nucleotides: TGTGCCAGCAGCTTGACCGGGGGAGGCACAGATACGCAGTATTTT. Translation gives CASSLTGGGTDTQYF.

The chain carries TRBV19 and TRBJ1-1; D is ambiguous. CDR3 size: 12 residues. Trimming stripped 5 bases from V and 1 base from J, with 5 bases between. Germline V gene sequence: CDR1 LNHDA, CDR2 SQIVND (reference sequence). CDR3: CASSDKNTEAFF. CDR3 coding DNA: TGTGCCAGTAGTGACAAGAACACTGAAGCTTTCTTT.

This clone was seen just once. This chain connects TRBV11-3 to TRBJ2-7; 9 bases fit TRBD1. CDR1 SGHNT and CDR2 YENEEA come from the germline V gene. The CDR3 has 15 residues. V lost 2 bases and J lost 3; bases outside the gene matches: 5. The CDR3 DNA reads as TGTGCCAGCAGCTTAAAGGGACAGGGTGTCTACGAGCAGTACTTC. This codes for CASSLKGQGVYEQYF.

The chain carries TRBV2 and TRBJ2-7, with 9 bases identical to TRBD1. The CDR3 has 14 residues. V shed 5 bases and J 6 bases; nucleotides not matched to a gene: 8. The V gene's germline CDR1 is SNHLY and CDR2 FYNNEI. CDR3 residues: CASSHGQGRFEQYF. The CDR3 nucleotides read TGTGCCAGCAGTCATGGACAGGGGAGGTTCGAGCAGTACTTC.

The chain combines TRBV27 with TRBJ1-1; 7 bases agree with TRBD1. Trimming at V came to 5 bases and at J to 1 base, leaving 13 bases not matched to a gene. Per germline, CDR1 MNHEY and CDR2 SMNVEV (reference sequence). This CDR3 comprises 17 residues. The CDR3 is CASSPLSPDRANTEAFF. In DNA form, the CDR3 reads TGTGCCAGCAGTCCTCTCTCCCCAGACAGGGCGAACACTGAAGCTTTCTTT.

This clone appeared a few times. This chain connects TRBV12-5 to TRBJ1-3; tentative D call: TRBD1 (6 bases). The germline gives CDR1 LGHNT, CDR2 FRNRAP. The CDR3 is made up of 16 amino acids. Trimming took off 4 bases at V and 4 bases at J, with 17 bases between the two ends. CDR3 nucleotide sequence: TGTGCTAGTGGTTCCCTATACAGGGTACCCGGAAACACCATATATTTT. As protein: CASGSLYRVPGNTIYF.

The chain employs TRBV6-5 and TRBJ1-5, with a weak D call TRBD1 (5 bases). The CDR3 covers 15 residues. V was pared by 4 bases and J by 3 bases, with 13 bases between. Germline V gene lookup returns CDR1 MNHEY and CDR2 SVGAGI. The CDR3 is CASSLGQGLNQPQHF. The CDR3 DNA sequence: TGTGCCAGCAGTTTAGGTCAGGGCCTCAATCAGCCCCAGCATTTT.

V gene TRBV28 combines with J gene TRBJ1-1, with D unresolved. The CDR3 is 11 residues long. Per germline, CDR1 MDHEN and CDR2 SYDVKM. The V and J ends lost 7 bases and 2 bases respectively, with 5 bases between them. CDR3 region: CASNSNTEAFF. The CDR3 DNA is TGTGCCAGCAACAGCAACACTGAAGCTTTCTTT.

The chain has TRBV6-4 and TRBJ1-6; 7 nucleotides align to TRBD1. J was trimmed by 0 bases and V by 5 bases; bases with no gene match: 10. The CDR3 spans 18 residues. Germline V gene data show CDR1 as MRHNA and CDR2 as SNTAGT. The CDR3 reads CASSLGQISRSYNSPLHF. In nucleotides, the CDR3 is TGTGCCAGCAGTTTGGGACAGATATCCCGCTCCTATAATTCACCCCTCCACTTT.

This rearrangement joins TRBV5-5 to TRBJ1-5; 9 nucleotides line up with TRBD1. The germline gives CDR1 SGHKS, CDR2 YYEKEE (reference sequence). V gave up 3 bases and J gave up 6 bases; unmatched junction bases: 7. This CDR3 is built from 15 residues. The CDR3 sequence: CASSSGTGNGQPQHF. The CDR3 nucleotides are TGTGCCAGCAGCTCCGGGACAGGGAACGGTCAGCCCCAGCATTTT.

The V and J genes are TRBV28 and TRBJ2-7; D might be TRBD1 (6 bases). The V end lost 6 bases, the J end lost 2 bases, and 23 bases lay between the germline ends. This CDR3 contains 17 residues. Germline loops: CDR1 MDHEN, CDR2 SYDVKM. The CDR3 is CASSREFLNREPYEQYF. CDR3 sequence (DNA): TGTGCCAGCAGCCGCGAGTTCCTGAACAGGGAGCCCTACGAGCAGTACTTC. The full variable domain, with the rest looked up from reference TRBV28 and TRBJ2-7, is DVKVTQSSRYLVKRTGEKVFLECVQDMDHENMFWYRQDPGLGLRLIYFSYDVKMKEKGDIPEGYSVSREKKERFSLILESASTNQTSMYLCASSREFLNREPYEQYFGPGTRLTVT.